These 22 T cell receptor beta chains came from one sample sequenced in a study of T cell changes during pregnancy in multiple sclerosis. TCRdb's table, derived via immunoSEQ multiplex PCR, lists solely in-frame clones and lacks some. This table holds about 83,000 clones, approximately 90% found once. This specimen consisted of PBMCs, obtained in the first trimester of pregnancy. Receptors were obtained from a female donor in good health, serving as a control in a pregnancy study. Some clones in this sample may be carry-over from other donors' samples.

The chain joins TRBV5-1 to TRBJ2-5; D is unclear. The CDR3 totals 16 residues. V lost 3 bases, J lost 0 bases, and 15 bases lay in between. Germline CDR1 is SGHRS and CDR2 is YFSETQ. CDR3 protein: CASSSSFTEYQETQYF. The CDR3 DNA follows: TGCGCCAGCAGCTCTTCTTTTACTGAGTACCAAGAGACCCAGTACTTC.

Here the CDR3 reads CASSDDGQGTYEQYF. In DNA, the CDR3 is TGTGCCAGCAGCGATGATGGACAGGGTACCTACGAGCAGTACTTC. V gene TRBV9 combines with J gene TRBJ2-7; 8 bases are a match to TRBD1. Per germline, CDR1 SGDLS and CDR2 YYNGEE. V shed 3 bases and J 2 bases; nucleotides not matched to a gene: 7. The CDR3 sequence is 15 residues long.

This chain joins TRBV2 and TRBJ2-1; D is possibly TRBD2 (7 bases). CDR1 is SNHLY, CDR2 FYNNEI, per germline. This CDR3 region has 16 residues. The V end lost 8 bases, the J end lost 2 bases, and 19 bases lay between the germline ends. The CDR3 DNA reads as TGTGCCAGCCGATGGGGGCGGGGGAACGCCTACAATGAGCAGTTCTTC. Translated, it gives CASRWGRGNAYNEQFF.

This chain links TRBV10-3 with TRBJ2-7, with D tentatively TRBD1 (6 bases). The CDR3 has 13 amino acids. CDR1 and CDR2 from the germline V gene are ENHRY and SYGVKD. Trimming stripped 10 bases from V and 1 base from J, with 14 bases between. In DNA form, the CDR3 reads TGTGCCACCGCCGTCCAGGGGTCCTACGAGCAGTACTTC. It is translated as CATAVQGSYEQYF.

The chain employs TRBV4-1 and TRBJ2-7; 7 positions match TRBD1. V dropped 4 bases and J dropped 4; count of bases not matched to a gene: 19. There are 18 residues in the CDR3. CDR1 is MGHRA and CDR2 is YSYEKL in the germline V gene. The CDR3 region is CASSPRLRGLFPQYEQYF. The CDR3 DNA sequence: TGCGCCAGCAGCCCCCGGTTGAGGGGGCTATTCCCCCAGTACGAGCAGTACTTC.

Regarding this clone: The junction shows a germline mismatch at one end, possibly a read error. The V call is TRBV6-1, the J call TRBJ2-1; D is perhaps TRBD2 (5 bases). Germline lookup yields CDR1 MNHNS and CDR2 SASEGT. There are 14 residues in the CDR3. For the CDR3, the DNA is TGTGCCAGCAGTGAAAAACGGGGTTATAATGGGCAGTTCTTC. Its translation: CASSEKRGYNGQFF.

The chain employs TRBV5-6 and TRBJ1-1; the match to TRBD1 covers 7 bases. The length of the CDR3 is 13 residues. V lost 5 bases, J lost 5 bases, and 6 bases stayed unmatched. Germline CDR1 reads SGHDT; CDR2 reads YYEEEE. The CDR3 DNA reads as TGTGCCAGCAGATCCGGGACAGCTACTGAAGCTTTCTTT. Encoded protein: CASRSGTATEAFF.

The chain combines TRBV15 with TRBJ1-1; D ambiguous. The CDR3 has 13 residues. V lost 3 bases and J lost 8, with 13 bases in between. The germline V gene has CDR1 LNHNV and CDR2 YYDKDF (reference sequence). CDR3 residues: CATSSRRTSEAFF. The CDR3 region has the DNA TGTGCCACCAGCAGCCGACGGACTTCCGAAGCTTTCTTT. Using reference TRBV15 and TRBJ1-1 for the parts outside the CDR3, the full variable domain is DAMVIQNPRYQVTQFGKPVTLSCSQTLNHNVMYWYQQKSSQAPKLLFHYYDKDFNNEADTPDNFQSRRPNTSFCFLDIRSPGLGDTAMYLCATSSRRTSEAFFGQGTRLTVV.

The chain combines TRBV7-9 with TRBJ2-5; 9 bases align to TRBD2. V was clipped by 1 base and J by 2 bases; unmatched bases: 2. This CDR3 region has 15 residues. Germline V gene sequence: CDR1 SEHNR, CDR2 FQNEAQ (reference sequence). The CDR3 DNA is TGTGCCAGCAGCTTAGGCCTAGCGGGGCAAGAGACCCAGTACTTC. Its protein is CASSLGLAGQETQYF.

The chain couples TRBV9 to TRBJ2-7; TRBD2 aligns across 8 bases. Unmatched junction bases numbered 4, after V lost 0 bases and J lost 2 bases. The germline V gene has CDR1 SGDLS and CDR2 YYNGEE. This CDR3 is 15 amino acids long. This CDR3 reads CASSVDAGGTYEQYF. The CDR3 DNA is TGTGCCAGCAGCGTAGATGCGGGGGGAACCTACGAGCAGTACTTC. Full variable domain (missing parts from reference TRBV9 and TRBJ2-7): DSGVTQTPKHLITATGQRVTLRCSPRSGDLSVYWYQQSLDQGLQFLIQYYNGEERAKGNILERFSAQQFPDLHSELNLSSLELGDSALYFCASSVDAGGTYEQYFGPGTRLTVT.

The rearrangement uses TRBV6-1 and TRBJ1-4; D may be TRBD1 (5 bases). Germline V gene data show CDR1 as MNHNS and CDR2 as SASEGT. Trimming removed 7 bases from V and 7 bases from J, with 10 bases in between. The CDR3 length is 12 residues. CDR3: CASMGLSEKLFF. DNA for the CDR3: TGTGCCAGCATGGGGCTTAGTGAAAAACTGTTTTTT.

This chain links TRBV21-1 with TRBJ2-5; the table gives TRBD2 as D, unverified against the DNA. TRBV21-1 counts as a pseudogene. The CDR3 extends over 14 amino acids. CDR3 nucleotide sequence: TGTGCCACCATTCCCCCCCTAAAATTAGAGACCCAGTACTTC. Translation gives CATIPPLKLETQYF.

The chain combines TRBV4-3 with TRBJ2-1; a weak D match, TRBD1 (6 bases). The CDR3 is 15 amino acids. Trimming removed 4 bases at V and 4 bases at J, with 14 bases between. Germline-derived CDR1 and CDR2 are LGHNA and YSLEER. This CDR3 reads CASSLTGQPYNEQFF. CDR3 DNA sequence: TGCGCCAGCAGCCTGACGGGACAACCTTACAATGAGCAGTTCTTC.

The chain joins TRBV7-2 to TRBJ2-4, with 14 positions matching TRBD2. This CDR3 is 16 amino acids long. The V gene's germline CDR1 is SGHTA and CDR2 FQGNSA. Unmatched junction bases numbered 2, after V lost 1 base and J lost 6 bases. CDR3 sequence reads: CASSLGLAGGGNIQYF. The CDR3 DNA reads TGTGCCAGCAGCTTAGGACTAGCGGGAGGGGGAAACATTCAGTACTTC. The whole variable domain, remainder taken from reference TRBV7-2 and TRBJ2-4, is GAGVSQSPSNKVTEKGKDVELRCDPISGHTALYWYRQSLGQGLEFLIYFQGNSAPDKSGLPSDRFSAERTGGSVSTLTIQRTQQEDSAVYLCASSLGLAGGGNIQYFGAGTRLSVL.

The CDR3: CASRPGTSGGHRLQYF. The CDR3 DNA is TGCGCCAGCAGGCCGGGGACTAGCGGGGGCCACCGTCTTCAGTACTTC. The chain is built from TRBV5-1 and TRBJ2-4; TRBD2 matches 14 bases. Germline values: CDR1 SGHRS, CDR2 YFSETQ. V gave up 5 bases and J gave up 11 bases; unmatched junction bases: 12. The CDR3 runs to 16 residues.

The genes are TRBV7-3 and TRBJ1-2; D is uncertain. This CDR3 is built from 14 residues. Trimming stripped 5 bases from V and 1 base from J, with 11 bases between. Per the germline V gene, CDR1 is SGHTA and CDR2 is FQGTGA. For the CDR3, the DNA is TGTGCCAGCAGCGAGGGCAGCAGTAACTATGGCTACACCTTC. The encoded protein is CASSEGSSNYGYTF. The whole variable domain, filled in from reference TRBV7-3 and TRBJ1-2, reads GAGVSQTPSNKVTEKGKYVELRCDPISGHTALYWYRQSLGQGPEFLIYFQGTGAADDSGLPNDRFFAVRPEGSVSTLKIQRTERGDSAVYLCASSEGSSNYGYTFGSGTRLTVV.

This clone has only one observation. This chain connects TRBV23-1 to TRBJ2-1; D is ambiguous. TRBV23-1 is an ORF; its function is uncertain. V lost 5 bases to trimming and J lost 6 bases, with 11 bases between them. There are 13 residues in the CDR3. CDR3 nucleotide sequence: TGCGCCAGCAGTGAGTTAAGTGGCAATGAGCAGTTCTTC. Residues: CASSELSGNEQFF.

The V call is TRBV28, the J call TRBJ2-1, with 8 bases fitting TRBD1. This CDR3 is 12 amino acids long. Germline lookup yields CDR1 MDHEN and CDR2 SYDVKM. V gave up 11 bases and J gave up 8 bases; unmatched junction bases: 8. CDR3: CASGQGAYEQFF. The CDR3 DNA is TGTGCCTCCGGCCAGGGGGCCTATGAGCAGTTCTTC.

The gene calls are TRBV7-9 and TRBJ1-5; D gene ambiguous. Trimming removed 5 bases from V and 6 bases from J, with 8 bases in between. This CDR3 has 12 residues. The V gene's germline CDR1 is SEHNR and CDR2 FQNEAQ (reference sequence). The CDR3 protein is CASSHGVQPQHF. CDR3 nucleotides: TGTGCCAGCAGCCACGGGGTTCAGCCCCAGCATTTT.

The J gene is TRBJ2-3, the V gene TRBV15; 8 bases are a match to TRBD2. There are 15 residues in the CDR3. Germline loops: CDR1 LNHNV, CDR2 YYDKDF (reference sequence). Trimming took 0 bases from V and 6 from J; bases not matched to a gene: 5. The CDR3 DNA reads TGTGCCACCAGCAGAGATAGGACGGGGGGGGATACGCAGTATTTT. Encoded protein: CATSRDRTGGDTQYF.

The chain carries TRBV11-1 and TRBJ2-3; tentatively, D is TRBD2 (5 bases). Germline V gene lookup returns CDR1 SGHAT and CDR2 FQDESV (reference sequence). The CDR3 sequence is 16 residues long. V was clipped by 1 base and J by 1 base, with 12 bases between them. The CDR3 DNA follows: TGTGCCAGCAGCTTAGAAGCGGCCCCCCGCACAGATACGCAGTATTTT. Residues: CASSLEAAPRTDTQYF.

The chain is built from TRBV7-6 and TRBJ2-1, with TRBD2 identical over 8 bases. Unmatched junction bases numbered 12, after V lost 1 base and J lost 7 bases. Germline CDR1 SGHVS, CDR2 FNYEAQ. The CDR3 consists of 17 residues. The DNA of the CDR3 is TGTGCCAGCAGCTTAGTGGCGAGCGGGGGCCCTGGAAATGAGCAGTTCTTC. It encodes CASSLVASGGPGNEQFF.